This TCR beta chain was observed in a study of cytomegalovirus exposure and HLA in healthy donors listed by TCRdb under 2017. Background on the whole study: According to an earlier analysis of 450 to 650 of the donors, 150 million to 200 million T cells yielded 100 million or so unique TCR beta sequences and 276 Gb of sequence data. An early release that covered some 630 HLA-typed donors contained approximately 320 gigabases of sequencing data and roughly 84 million unique TCR sequences. Of the 398 genotyped donors, approximately 83% fell in the genetic ancestry cluster associated with self-reported Caucasian donors. The study aimed to test whether signatures of past pathogen exposure could be identified by cataloging public T cell receptors. The study used immunosequencing to profile the T cell repertoires of hundreds of subjects and linked those repertoires to cytomegalovirus serostatus. Besides the first cohort of under 700 subjects, a separate validation cohort made up of 120 different subjects was used. To predict cytomegalovirus infection status, the study combined high-throughput TCR immunosequencing, statistical association of individual TCRs with disease status, and machine learning. A later analysis re-examined previously published TCR beta repertoires from just over 650 donors and added high-resolution HLA genotyping to investigate patterns of TCR occurrence. In the later analysis, no new phenotypic data were used to find candidate immune exposures; instead, reliance was placed on TCR beta sequences and their occurrence across donors. In an earlier analysis of roughly 540 of the donors, high-throughput TCR beta sequencing was used to judge whether each TCR beta V gene segment behaved as functional or pseudogenic. Donor age, sex, ethnicity and CMV serostatus were collected together with the repertoire data. In a later genetic analysis, genome-wide SNP genotypes for about 55% of the roughly 670 donors were used, and that subset was treated as a discovery cohort. Every repertoire in the discovery cohort had been generated on one and the same sequencing platform. Both class I and class II loci were covered by HLA typing, at four-digit resolution. The number of donors typed differed by locus, with 629-630 for A, B, C, DRB1 and DQB1, more than 500 for DQA1, about 610 for DPA1, and some 470 for DPB1. A handful of DR-DQ haplotypes were handled as single units for association and clustering because linkage in the cohort was strong. On average, about 240,000 unique TCR beta nucleotide sequences were sequenced per donor among a few hundred genotyped donors of the cohort, with about 17% of those sequences being non-productive.

CDR3 length: 14 amino acids, cysteine to phenylalanine. Only the CDR3 DNA stays, 42 bases, in frame from base 1. Trimming takes 2 bases off V and 6 bases off J; junction bases not matched to a gene: 5. The germline V gene gives CDR1 as SGDLS and CDR2 as YYNGEE. The cohort comprised 550 to 700 healthy bone marrow donors. All cohort members were sampled while nominally healthy, although unrecorded immune exposures were likely present. The donor tested CMV seropositive, placing the donor among the 289 seropositive members of the cohort. Each donor provided a peripheral blood sample, and peripheral blood mononuclear cells were used for TCR beta sequencing. Genomic DNA was extracted from the blood cell samples with the Qiagen DNeasy Blood Extraction Kit. The library was made by the immunoSEQ multiplex PCR assay. For the multiplex PCR, a mixture combining 60 forward primers for TCR Vbeta segments and 13 reverse primers for TCR Jbeta segments was used. Amplification of the CDR3 region of rearranged TCR beta genes was performed with a multiplex PCR assay on genomic DNA. On the Illumina HiSeq System, the amplified TCR beta libraries were sequenced as 87-base-pair reads. Per the authors' processing: A later analysis counted tens of millions of unique TCR beta chains across the 550 to 750 repertoires, and roughly 11 million of these chains were shared by at least two donors. To remove PCR and sequencing errors, raw reads were error-corrected and collapsed into unique sequences using a nearest-neighbor algorithm that merged closely related sequences. To assign V, D and J gene segments, CDR3 sequences were aligned to IMGT reference sequences. For a sequence to be retained, a match of at least six nucleotides to both a V gene segment and a J gene segment was required. Rearrangements were classified as productive when the CDR3 lacked stop codons and remained in frame with V and J, and all other rearrangements were classified as non-productive. Following IMGT convention, CDR3 was defined as the stretch from the second conserved V-encoded cysteine to the conserved J-encoded phenylalanine. The earlier analysis of about 610 of the donors excluded sequences that lacked an unambiguous match to a single V gene segment. An earlier analysis of 500 to 600 of the donors classified V segments as functional when productive rearrangements were above 56.7% and as segregating when the standard deviation between donors was above 5%. A statistical classification framework was built for diagnosing cytomegalovirus status from the catalog of TCR beta chain sequences. In a later analysis, TCR nucleotide sequences were compared against IMGT/GENE-DB human TR gene sequences so that V and J genes could be assigned. The TCRdist pipeline was used in a later analysis to assign CDR3 sequences and most-parsimonious VDJ recombination scenarios. In a later analysis, every TCR beta chain was defined by the combination of its CDR3 amino acid sequence and its V-gene family, and reads without a unique V-gene family were dropped. As a way to deal with suspected cross-contamination and a sequencing artifact, a later analysis dropped nearly 600 nucleotide sequences that were highly shared and had low generation probability. In a later analysis, a clonal expansion index was calculated for each public chain from normalized within-repertoire ranks of inferred template counts. In a later analysis, generation probabilities were computed using a VDJ recombination model fitted to out-of-frame rearrangements, and the results were checked against IGoR. In a later analysis, hypergeometric tests were used to score TCR-TCR, TCR-HLA and TCR-CMV co-occurrence, with a repertoire-size bias correction applied to TCR pairs. To estimate false discovery rates, a later analysis permuted the HLA or CMV assignments 20 times. A later analysis grouped co-occurring TCRs with DBSCAN, adding TCRdist sequence similarity when clustering within HLA-allele-positive subsets. Co-occurrence clustering excluded repertoires with fewer than 30,000 or more than 120,000 public chains, plus five with anomalous nucleotide sharing. TCRdb took this table from immuneACCESS and kept in-frame rearrangements with V and J called. Such tables lack part of the clones; where checked against another copy, unresolved V genes explain under half of the gap, and the rest is unexplained. V and J calls and clone size are copied from that table; D and trimming were computed from the DNA. The sample table holds about 160,000 clones, of which over 60% were seen once. Together, the top ten hold more than 10% of the sample.

To note about this clone: Its cognate antigen has yet to be identified. There are no base qualities to consult, and no much larger clone falls within one base.

Overall study results and their limits: Because some donors lacked HLA typing at each locus, the association tests relied only on the typed subset. According to a later analysis, parvovirus B19, influenza, CMV and Epstein-Barr virus appeared linked to several top co-occurrence clusters. Because counts were too low, roughly 16 rarely observed V segments, including chromosome 9 orphons, were left out of the earlier analysis of some 600 of the donors. A later analysis found that TCR association rates varied across HLA loci, with DRB1 alleles showing the most associated TCRs and HLA-C alleles the fewest. Correlated functional status among segregating V segments might be attributable to linkage disequilibrium, but an unknown experimental factor could not be ruled out. A later genetic analysis reported fewer N-insertions in productive TCRs among donors in an Asian-associated ancestry cluster than the roughly 620-donor mean. It was suggested by the authors that the approach could potentially be generalized to other disease states and immunological phenotypes. The study listed 164 TCR beta chains as associated with cytomegalovirus. Strong co-occurrence of HLA alleles, especially DR and DQ, made assigning TCR associations to individual alleles difficult. Some IMGT-functional V segments, including TRBV6-2 and TRBV6-3, could not be distinguished by the 87-base-pair reads and were therefore excluded. This cohort had only TCR beta chains sequenced, and the lack of alpha or paired-chain data limited which features could be detected. In a later analysis, most CMV-associated TCR beta chains were found to appear HLA-restricted, with HLA associations seemingly driven largely by CMV exposure. An association between a missense DCLRE1C variant and V-gene and J-gene trimming of TCR beta chains was found in a later genetic analysis and replicated in an independent cohort. Across donors, most TCR sequences were observed very rarely, whereas some public TCRs were present in many individuals. The classifier was reported to diagnose cytomegalovirus status with high specificity and sensitivity in both the original cohort and the validation cohort. Sequencing depth was assumed to be roughly uniform across donors in the presence/absence analyses, though that assumption may not hold. A cluster of highly shared sequence variants was judged likely to be a technical artifact of the sequencing pipeline. CMV serostatus was the only immune exposure information available for the cohort. In vitro tests confirmed that a few of the cytomegalovirus-associated TCR beta chains recognize cytomegalovirus antigens. Specific HLA alleles were associated with over 15,000 TCR beta sequences at a false discovery rate of 0.05 in a later analysis. A further reported finding was that TCR beta sequences accurately predicted the HLA-A and HLA-B alleles for most subjects in the first cohort. In an earlier analysis of around 600 of the donors, most TCR beta V segments were observed in productive rearrangements about 90% or about 30% of the time, broadly matching IMGT annotations. In a later analysis, HLA-associated TCR beta chains showed more clonal expansion and lower generation probabilities than non-associated chains that were equally common.

What was sequenced was PBMCs. This sequence uses TRBV9 and TRBJ2-1; 7 nucleotides in the junction match TRBD2. The clonotype was recovered from a middle-aged man in good health and CMV-seropositive. The CDR3 in this case is CASSVGDYLNEQFF. The sequenced DNA is TGTGCCAGCAGCGTCGGGGACTATCTCAATGAGCAGTTCTTC.